The 5 T cell receptor beta chains listed next were all sequenced from one sample in a study of T cell responses to AZD1222 COVID-19 vaccine (dated by TCRdb to about 2021). Library prep was done by the immunoSEQ multiplex PCR assay. TCRdb obtained this table from immuneACCESS and retained in-frame rearrangements with V and J assigned. These tables miss some clones; where compared with another copy, unresolved V genes account for less than half of the shortfall, and the remainder is unexplained. The sample table shows under 170,000 clones, and about nine tenths are seen once. Under 4% of the sample rests with the top ten. The label giving this sample's time point can be read as: about 28 days (+/-7) after the second vaccine dose. The sample was peripheral blood, taken 28 days after the second AZD1222 dose. These receptors all stem from an adult who received the AZD1222 COVID-19 vaccine.

The CDR3 bases are TGCGCCAGCAGCTTGAGGGGATCTGGCTACACCTTC. Its translation: CASSLRGSGYTF. The chain recombines TRBV5-1 with TRBJ1-2; a possible D gene is TRBD1 (5 bases). This CDR3 has 12 amino acids. Trimming removed 1 base at V and 7 bases at J, with 8 bases between. Germline V gives CDR1 SGHRS, CDR2 YFSETQ.

The chain employs TRBV18 and TRBJ1-5, with a possible D match to TRBD1 (6 bases). V gave up 2 bases and J gave up 2 bases, with 10 bases separating them. Germline lookup yields CDR1 KGHSH and CDR2 LQKENI. This CDR3 is 15 amino acids long. The CDR3 is CASSPNRDGNQPQHF. The CDR3 DNA reads as TGTGCCAGCTCACCAAACAGGGACGGCAATCAGCCCCAGCATTTT.

The chain recombines TRBV2 with TRBJ1-1; 7 nucleotides line up with TRBD1. The germline CDR1 and CDR2 sequences are SNHLY and FYNNEI. The J segment lost 1 base and the V segment lost 5 bases, leaving 7 bases of the junction unmatched. The CDR3 totals 15 residues. This chain's CDR3 is CASSLEGAGNTEAFF. The CDR3 DNA is TGTGCCAGCAGTTTGGAGGGGGCCGGGAACACTGAAGCTTTCTTT.

This clone was counted between two and nine times. The chain combines TRBV6-5 with TRBJ2-2; D ambiguous. This CDR3 spans 14 amino acids. CDR1 and CDR2 (germline): MNHEY, SVGAGI. The V and J ends lost 2 bases and 3 bases respectively, with 7 bases between them. The CDR3 loop is CASSYASYTGELFF. CDR3 nucleotides: TGTGCCAGCAGTTACGCGTCCTACACCGGGGAGCTGTTTTTT.

This clone was recorded only once. This chain connects TRBV27 to TRBJ2-5; D possibly matches TRBD1 or TRBD2 (5 bases each). Germline assignment: CDR1 MNHEY and CDR2 SMNVEV (reference sequence). Trimming took off 3 bases at V and 2 bases at J, with 19 bases between the two ends. The CDR3 consists of 17 residues. CDR3 amino acids: CASSFKGRGQVQETQYF. The CDR3, as DNA: TGTGCCAGCAGTTTTAAGGGGCGCGGGCAAGTTCAAGAGACCCAGTACTTC.